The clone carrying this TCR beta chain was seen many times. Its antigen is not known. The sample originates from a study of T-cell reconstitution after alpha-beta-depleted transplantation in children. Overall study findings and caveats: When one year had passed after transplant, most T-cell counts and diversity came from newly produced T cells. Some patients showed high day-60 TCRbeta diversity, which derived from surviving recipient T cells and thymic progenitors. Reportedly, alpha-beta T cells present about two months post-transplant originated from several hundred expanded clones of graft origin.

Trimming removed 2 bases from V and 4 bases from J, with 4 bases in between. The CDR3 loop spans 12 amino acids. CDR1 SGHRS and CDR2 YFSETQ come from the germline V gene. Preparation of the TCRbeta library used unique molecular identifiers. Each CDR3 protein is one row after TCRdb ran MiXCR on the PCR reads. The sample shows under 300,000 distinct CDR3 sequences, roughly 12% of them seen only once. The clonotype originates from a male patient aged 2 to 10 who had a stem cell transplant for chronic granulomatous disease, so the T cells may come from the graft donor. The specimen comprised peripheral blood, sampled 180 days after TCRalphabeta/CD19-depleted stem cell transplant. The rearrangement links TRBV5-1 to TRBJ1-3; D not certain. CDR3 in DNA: TGCGCCAGCAGCTTTGAGGGAAACACCATATATTTT. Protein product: CASSFEGNTIYF.